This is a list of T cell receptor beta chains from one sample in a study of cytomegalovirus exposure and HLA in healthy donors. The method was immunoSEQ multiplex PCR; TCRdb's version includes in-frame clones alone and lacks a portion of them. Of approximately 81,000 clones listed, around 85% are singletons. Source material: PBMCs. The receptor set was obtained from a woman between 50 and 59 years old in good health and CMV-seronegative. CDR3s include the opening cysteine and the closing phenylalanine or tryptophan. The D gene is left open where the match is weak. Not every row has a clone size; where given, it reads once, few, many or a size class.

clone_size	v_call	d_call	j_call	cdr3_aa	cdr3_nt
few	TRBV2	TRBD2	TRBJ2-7	CASSRLAGGSSYEQYF	TGTGCCAGCAGTCGACTAGCGGGAGGGAGCTCCTACGAGCAGTACTTC
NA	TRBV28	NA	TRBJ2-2	CASSWTYTGELFF	TGTGCCAGCAGTTGGACATACACCGGGGAGCTGTTTTTT
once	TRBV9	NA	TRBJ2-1	CASSSSWDEQFF	TGTGCCAGCAGTTCTAGTTGGGATGAGCAGTTCTTC
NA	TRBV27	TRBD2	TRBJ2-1	CASSFGRGEQFF	TGTGCCAGCAGTTTCGGGAGGGGTGAGCAGTTCTTC
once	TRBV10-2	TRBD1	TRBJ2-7	CASSAGGTSYEQYF	TGCGCCAGCAGTGCAGGGGGCACCTCCTACGAGCAGTACTTC
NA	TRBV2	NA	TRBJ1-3	CASSSSDSSGNTIYF	NA
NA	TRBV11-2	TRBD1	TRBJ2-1	CASSARDRGYNEQFF	TGTGCCAGCAGCGCCCGGGACAGAGGCTACAATGAGCAGTTCTTC
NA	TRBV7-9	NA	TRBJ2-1	CASSTPRQSYNEQFF	TGTGCCAGCAGCACACCCCGACAGTCTTACAATGAGCAGTTCTTC
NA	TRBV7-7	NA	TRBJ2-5	CASSLMAGETQYF	TGTGCTAGCAGCTTAATGGCAGGAGAGACCCAGTACTTC
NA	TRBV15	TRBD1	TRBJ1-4	CATSRGDRGSEKLFF	TGTGCCACCAGCAGAGGAGACAGGGGAAGTGAAAAACTGTTTTTT
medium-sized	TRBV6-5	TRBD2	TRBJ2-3	CASREGLAAPDTQYF	TGTGCCAGCAGGGAGGGACTAGCGGCCCCAGATACGCAGTATTTT
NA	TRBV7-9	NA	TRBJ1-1	CASTTAGWLYAFF	TGTGCCAGCACCACAGCAGGATGGCTGTATGCTTTCTTT
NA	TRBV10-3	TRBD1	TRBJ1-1	CAISARGDTEAFF	TGTGCCATCAGTGCCAGGGGGGACACTGAAGCTTTCTTT
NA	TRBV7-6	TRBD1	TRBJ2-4	CASSLGGTGTGSIQYF	TGTGCCAGCAGCTTAGGGGGAACCGGGACAGGGAGCATTCAGTACTTC
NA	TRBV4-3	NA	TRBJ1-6	CASSQDQGGSPLHF	TGCGCCAGCAGCCAAGATCAGGGTGGCTCACCCCTCCACTTT
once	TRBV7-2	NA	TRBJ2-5	CASSLAQGWKTQYF	TGTGCCAGCAGCTTAGCTCAGGGCTGGAAGACCCAGTACTTC
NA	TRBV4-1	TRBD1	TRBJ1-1	CASSPGQGANTEAFF	TGCGCCAGCTCTCCGGGACAGGGGGCAAACACTGAAGCTTTCTTT
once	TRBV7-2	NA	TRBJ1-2	CASSSEGGLFYGYTF	TGTGCCAGCAGCTCCGAGGGGGGGCTTTTCTATGGCTACACCTTC
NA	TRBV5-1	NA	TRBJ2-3	CASSLPGDTQYF	TGCGCCAGCAGCTTGCCGGGAGATACGCAGTATTTT
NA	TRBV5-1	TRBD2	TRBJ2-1	CASSLGASGTRGHEQFF	TGCGCCAGCAGCTTGGGGGCTAGCGGGACTCGAGGGCATGAGCAGTTCTTC
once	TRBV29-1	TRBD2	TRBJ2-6	CSVFQASGQRANVLTF	TGCAGCGTTTTCCAGGCTAGCGGACAACGGGCCAACGTCCTGACTTTC
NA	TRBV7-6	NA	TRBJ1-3	CASSSYSGNTIYF	TGTGCCAGCAGCTCCTACTCTGGAAACACCATATATTTT
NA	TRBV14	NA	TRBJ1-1	CASSQDPRGTEAFF	TGTGCCAGCAGCCAAGACCCAAGGGGCACTGAAGCTTTCTTT
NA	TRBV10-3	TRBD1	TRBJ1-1	CAISEGAGGTEAFF	TGTGCCATCAGTGAGGGGGCAGGGGGCACTGAAGCTTTCTTT
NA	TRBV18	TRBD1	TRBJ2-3	CATRQGSTDTQYF	TGTGCCACCCGACAGGGGAGCACAGATACGCAGTATTTT
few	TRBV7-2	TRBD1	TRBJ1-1	CASNTQGRRAEAFF	TGTGCCAGCAACACACAGGGGCGAAGGGCTGAAGCTTTCTTT
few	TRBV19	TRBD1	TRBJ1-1	CASSTLTGGLTEAFF	TGTGCCAGTAGTACCCTGACAGGGGGCCTCACTGAAGCTTTCTTT
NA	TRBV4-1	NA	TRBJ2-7	CASSQETWASYEQYF	TGCGCCAGCAGCCAAGAGACCTGGGCTTCCTACGAGCAGTACTTC
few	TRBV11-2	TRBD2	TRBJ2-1	CASSLDHLAETYNEQFF	TGTGCCAGCAGCTTAGACCACCTAGCGGAGACTTACAATGAGCAGTTCTTC
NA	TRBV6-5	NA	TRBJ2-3	CASSYRGGTDTQYF	TGTGCCAGCAGTTACAGGGGCGGCACAGATACGCAGTATTTT
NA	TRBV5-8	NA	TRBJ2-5	CASSLAGGTQYF	TGTGCCAGCAGCTTGGCCGGGGGAACCCAGTACTTC
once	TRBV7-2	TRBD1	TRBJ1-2	CASSLVTGYYTF	TGTGCCAGCAGCTTAGTGACAGGGTACTACACCTTC
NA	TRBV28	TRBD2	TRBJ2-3	CASSTGTSGSRYTQYF	TGTGCCAGCAGTACCGGGACTAGCGGGAGTAGGTATACGCAGTATTTT
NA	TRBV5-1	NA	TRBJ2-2	CASSLVLATGELFF	TGCGCCAGCAGCTTGGTCTTAGCCACCGGGGAGCTGTTTTTT